Shown below are 8 T cell receptor beta chains from a single sample sequenced in a study of blood T cell repertoires in COVID-19. Method: immunoSEQ multiplex PCR; TCRdb's copy keeps in-frame clones and lacks some. The profile shows 75,000 to 85,000 clones, 70% to 90% of them singletons. Sequenced input: peripheral blood. The receptors derive from a man in his 60s with COVID-19, enrolled during active disease.

This clone was seen once. This rearrangement joins TRBV5-1 to TRBJ2-1; TRBD2 aligns across 7 bases. CDR1 SGHRS and CDR2 YFSETQ come from the germline V gene. This CDR3 has 13 amino acids. The J segment lost 8 bases and the V segment lost 4 bases, leaving 6 bases of the junction unmatched. The CDR3 region is CASSQDRGDEQFF. The CDR3 region has the DNA TGCGCCAGCAGCCAAGACCGGGGGGATGAGCAGTTCTTC.

This clone was detected once. V gene TRBV9 combines with J gene TRBJ1-2; a weak D match, TRBD1 (6 bases). V was cut by 2 bases and J by 2 bases, with 10 bases left in between. The germline V gene has CDR1 SGDLS and CDR2 YYNGEE. The CDR3 extends over 14 amino acids. The CDR3 reads CASSVGGQNYGYTF. The CDR3 DNA reads TGTGCCAGCAGCGTCGGGGGGCAGAACTATGGCTACACCTTC.

Written as DNA, the CDR3 is TGTGCCAGCAGCTTAAATATAGGCGGGACCGGCTACAATGAGCAGTTCTTC. Its translation: CASSLNIGGTGYNEQFF. The chain uses TRBV7-3 and TRBJ2-1, with D perhaps TRBD2 (6 bases). V lost 1 base, J lost 3 bases, and 16 bases lay in between. Germline assignment: CDR1 SGHTA and CDR2 FQGTGA. This CDR3 region has 17 residues.

The rearrangement links TRBV13 to TRBJ2-7; D gene ambiguous. V dropped 4 bases and J dropped 2 bases, with 12 bases sitting between them. Germline V gene lookup returns CDR1 PRHDT and CDR2 FYEKMQ (reference sequence). This CDR3 is built from 14 residues. CDR3 in DNA: TGTGCCAGCAGCTCCCTCAGAAATACCTACGAGCAGTACTTC. Translating gives CASSSLRNTYEQYF.

The V call is TRBV6-5, the J call TRBJ1-5, with TRBD1 as a possible D gene (5 bases). CDR1 and CDR2 from the germline V gene are MNHEY and SVGAGI. CDR3 length equals 13 residues. V lost 8 bases and J 9 bases, leaving 17 bases between the germline ends. Written as DNA, the CDR3 is TGTGCCAGCGGTCATCGTACCCAGGGGCCCCAGCATTTT. Amino acid sequence: CASGHRTQGPQHF.

V usage is TRBV27 and J usage is TRBJ2-1; D might be TRBD1 (6 bases). In germline, CDR1 is MNHEY, CDR2 SMNVEV (reference sequence). This CDR3 is 11 amino acids long. V was shortened by 11 bases and J by 6 bases, with 11 bases between the two germline ends. The CDR3 DNA sequence: TGTGCCGGGGGCTATTTCAATGAGCAGTTCTTC. Protein: CAGGYFNEQFF.

The gene calls are TRBV7-9 and TRBJ1-1, with D unresolved. From germline, CDR1 is SEHNR and CDR2 FQNEAQ (reference sequence). CDR3 size: 15 residues. V was shortened by 4 bases and J by 1 base, with 13 bases between the two germline ends. CDR3 sequence: CASSSRALRNTEAFF. The DNA for the CDR3 is TGTGCCAGCAGCTCGAGGGCCTTGCGGAACACTGAAGCTTTCTTT.

The rearrangement joins TRBV3-1 (or the pseudogene TRBV3-2) to TRBJ1-6; D possibly corresponds to TRBD1 (6 bases). The V gene lost 1 base and the J gene lost 10 bases, with 14 bases spanning the gap. CDR1 is LGHDT and CDR2 is YNNKEL in the germline V gene (reference sequence). The CDR3 has 15 amino acids. The CDR3: CASSQVYRVKSPLHF. CDR3 DNA sequence: TGTGCCAGCAGCCAAGTATACAGGGTAAAGTCACCCCTCCACTTT.